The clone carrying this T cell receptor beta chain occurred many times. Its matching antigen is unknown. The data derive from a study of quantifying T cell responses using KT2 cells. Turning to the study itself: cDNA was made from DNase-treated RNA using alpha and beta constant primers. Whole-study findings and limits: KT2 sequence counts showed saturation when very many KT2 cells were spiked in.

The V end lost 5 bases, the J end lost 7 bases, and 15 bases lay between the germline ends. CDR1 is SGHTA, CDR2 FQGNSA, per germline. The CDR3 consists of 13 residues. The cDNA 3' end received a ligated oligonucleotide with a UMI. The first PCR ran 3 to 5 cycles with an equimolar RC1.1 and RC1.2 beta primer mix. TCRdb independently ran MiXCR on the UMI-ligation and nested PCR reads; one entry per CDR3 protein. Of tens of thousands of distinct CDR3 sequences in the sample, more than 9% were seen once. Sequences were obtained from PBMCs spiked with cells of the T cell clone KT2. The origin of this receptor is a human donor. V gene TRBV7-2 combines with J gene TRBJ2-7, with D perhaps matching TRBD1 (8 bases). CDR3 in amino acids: CASSPGGGREQYF. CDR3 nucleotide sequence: TGTGCCAGCAGCCCAGGGGGCGGGAGAGAGCAGTACTTC.